The 16 T cell receptor beta chains in this list originate from one sample, sequenced in a study of OX40 agonist ivuxolimab in advanced cancers. Only in-frame clones appear in the TCRdb table, and some are missing; sequencing was by immunoSEQ multiplex PCR. The sample lists roughly 48,000 clones, about 83% occurring once. Sequences were derived from CD4+ or CD8+ T cells sorted from blood, sampled in a trial of the OX40 agonist ivuxolimab. All receptors derive from an adult with an advanced solid tumor such as melanoma, head and neck, liver or kidney cancer.

This rearrangement joins TRBV5-1 to TRBJ2-1; the match to TRBD2 covers 8 bases. The ends lost 2 bases at V and 7 bases at J; junction bases unmatched: 11. In germline, CDR1 is SGHRS, CDR2 YFSETQ. This CDR3 comprises 16 residues. This CDR3 is CASSFLQRGPENEQFF. DNA for the CDR3: TGCGCCAGCAGCTTCCTCCAGCGGGGGCCCGAAAATGAGCAGTTCTTC.

V is TRBV19 and J is TRBJ2-7, with D uncertain. This CDR3 has 13 residues. V was clipped by 2 bases and J by 3 bases, with 8 bases between them. The germline V gene has CDR1 LNHDA and CDR2 SQIVND (reference sequence). The CDR3 region has the DNA TGTGCCAGTAGTATAAAGGCTAGCTACGAGCAGTACTTC. Its protein product is CASSIKASYEQYF.

J is TRBJ2-3 and V is TRBV9, with 9 bases matching TRBD1. The ends lost 7 bases at V and 5 bases at J; junction bases unmatched: 11. The CDR3 consists of 15 residues. Per the germline V gene, CDR1 is SGDLS and CDR2 is YYNGEE. In DNA form, the CDR3 reads TGTGCCAGCGCCCTCCAGACAGGGGGGATAGATACGCAGTATTTT. Protein product: CASALQTGGIDTQYF. The whole variable domain, remainder taken from reference TRBV9 and TRBJ2-3, is DSGVTQTPKHLITATGQRVTLRCSPRSGDLSVYWYQQSLDQGLQFLIQYYNGEERAKGNILERFSAQQFPDLHSELNLSSLELGDSALYFCASALQTGGIDTQYFGPGTRLTVL.

The chain combines TRBV11-2 with TRBJ2-1; 8 nucleotides line up with TRBD2. This CDR3 has 16 amino acids. Germline V lookup: CDR1 SGHAT, CDR2 FQNNGV. Trimming removed 6 bases from V and 5 bases from J; junction bases left unmatched: 12. The CDR3 protein is CASRRTAGGGNNEQFF. CDR3 nucleotide sequence: TGTGCCAGCAGAAGAACGGCGGGGGGCGGTAACAATGAGCAGTTCTTC.

The chain uses TRBV11-2 and TRBJ1-4; 7 bases fit TRBD1. The CDR3 runs to 13 residues. V gave up 5 bases and J gave up 4 bases; unmatched junction bases: 1. The V gene's germline CDR1 is SGHAT and CDR2 FQNNGV. The CDR3 is CASSRDSNEKLFF. For the CDR3, the DNA is TGTGCCAGCAGCCGGGACAGTAATGAAAAACTGTTTTTT.

The V gene is TRBV5-1, the J gene TRBJ1-3, with 8 positions matching TRBD1. CDR1 and CDR2 (germline): SGHRS, YFSETQ. The CDR3 sequence is 16 residues long. The junction had 10 bases not matched to a gene; V was cut back by 4 bases and J by 4 bases. This CDR3 is CASSLAGTGLGNTIYF. For the CDR3, the DNA is TGCGCCAGCAGCCTCGCCGGGACAGGTCTAGGAAACACCATATATTTT.

The rearrangement uses TRBV7-2 and TRBJ2-3; 8 nucleotides align to TRBD1. CDR1 and CDR2 from the germline V gene are SGHTA and FQGNSA. V shed 7 bases and J 2 bases; nucleotides not matched to a gene: 5. The CDR3 has 14 amino acids. CDR3 amino acids: CASTRDRTTDTQYF. In DNA form, the CDR3 reads TGTGCCAGCACCAGGGACAGGACCACAGATACGCAGTATTTT.

V and J are TRBV5-6 and TRBJ2-3; possibly TRBD1 for D (5 bases). The germline V and J ends were trimmed by 1 base and 4 bases, with 7 bases remaining between them. This CDR3 is 13 amino acids long. Per germline, CDR1 SGHDT and CDR2 YYEEEE. CDR3 loop: CASSLPGPDTQYF. The CDR3 DNA follows: TGTGCCAGCAGCTTGCCAGGGCCAGATACGCAGTATTTT.

The chain uses TRBV30 and TRBJ1-3; D remains unclear. The last part of the DNA fits TRBJ2-2 better; the J call may be wrong. Germline-derived CDR1 and CDR2 are GTSNPN and SVGIG (reference sequence). CDR3 length: 13 residues. CDR3 sequence (DNA): TGTGCCTGGAGTGAAGGGCACCCCGGGGAGCTGTTTTTT. Translation gives CAWSEGHPGELFF.

This clone was found once. V usage is TRBV11-2 and J usage is TRBJ2-7; 13 bases fit TRBD2. The CDR3 consists of 16 residues. Germline V CDR1 and CDR2: SGHAT, FQNNGV. J lost 5 bases, V lost 3 bases, and 7 bases had no gene match. The CDR3 coding sequence is TGTGCCAGCAGCTTTTTACTAGCGGGGGGGCTGAACGAGCAGTACTTC. Its protein product is CASSFLLAGGLNEQYF.

This chain connects TRBV4-2 to TRBJ2-3; TRBD1 is a possible D gene (5 bases). V was trimmed by 2 bases and J by 0 bases, leaving 12 bases between them. Germline-derived CDR1 and CDR2 are LGHNA and YNFKEQ. This CDR3 region has 16 residues. The CDR3 bases are TGTGCCAGCAGCCAATTCAGGACACCGAGCACAGATACGCAGTATTTT. It specifies CASSQFRTPSTDTQYF.

This chain connects TRBV29-1 to TRBJ2-5, with D perhaps matching TRBD2 (5 bases). Trimming took 4 bases from V and 7 from J, leaving 7 bases between them. Looked up from germline, CDR1 is SQVTM and CDR2 is ANQGSEA. The CDR3 has 10 amino acids. The CDR3 DNA is TGCAGCGTTGGGGAGCGGACCCAGTACTTC. This encodes CSVGERTQYF.

The chain joins TRBV9 to TRBJ2-3; D unresolved. The CDR3 spans 14 residues. The germline V gene has CDR1 SGDLS and CDR2 YYNGEE. Between the trimmed V and J ends, which lost 0 bases and 3 bases, there was a span of 8 bases. The CDR3 spells CASSVAHGTDTQYF. CDR3 nucleotide sequence: TGTGCCAGCAGCGTAGCACACGGGACAGATACGCAGTATTTT.

V gene TRBV7-8 combines with J gene TRBJ1-1; 7 bases line up with TRBD1. Germline V gives CDR1 SGHVS, CDR2 FQNEAQ. J lost 1 base, V lost 5 bases, and 10 bases had no gene match. The CDR3 runs 16 residues. The CDR3 nucleotides read TGTGCCAGCAGCCATGCGACCGGACAGGCGAACACTGAAGCTTTCTTT. Translated: CASSHATGQANTEAFF.

The chain recombines TRBV7-8 with TRBJ2-3; D is undetermined. Germline V gene sequence: CDR1 SGHVS, CDR2 FQNEAQ. This CDR3 has 16 amino acids. The V end lost 1 base, the J end lost 6 bases, and 17 bases lay between the germline ends. DNA of the CDR3: TGTGCCAGCAGCTTAGGACGGCTAGTTCGGTATGATACGCAGTATTTT. Amino acids: CASSLGRLVRYDTQYF.

This clone was counted between two and nine times. The rearrangement uses TRBV5-1 and TRBJ1-2, with 9 bases identical to TRBD1. The germline V gene encodes CDR1 SGHRS and CDR2 YFSETQ. V lost 3 bases and J lost 8; bases outside the gene matches: 5. The CDR3 covers 13 residues. Written as DNA, the CDR3 is TGCGCCAGCAGCTCTTACAGGGGGCAGGGCTACACCTTC. This translates into CASSSYRGQGYTF. The full variable domain, rest sourced from reference TRBV5-1 and TRBJ1-2, is KAGVTQTPRYLIKTRGQQVTLSCSPISGHRSVSWYQQTPGQGLQFLFEYFSETQRNKGNFPGRFSGRQFSNSRSEMNVSTLELGDSALYLCASSSYRGQGYTFGSGTRLTVV.